The 3 T cell receptor beta chains in this list originate from one sample, sequenced in a study of blood T cells in healthy people across ages. The second PCR ran 7 to 11 cycles with a sample-barcoded 5' primer and J-beta primers. TCRdb reanalysed the 5' RACE reads using MiXCR and keeps one entry per CDR3 protein. The sample has approximately 690,000 distinct CDR3 sequences, approximately 40% seen once. Sequenced: blood. The receptor set was obtained from an older man in good health.

This clonotype turned up a few times. The chain carries TRBV29-1 and TRBJ2-5; the D call may be TRBD1 or TRBD2 (5 bases each). V lost 3 bases, J lost 1 base, and 9 bases lay in between. Germline V CDR1 and CDR2: SQVTM, ANQGSEA. There are 13 residues in the CDR3. The CDR3 is CSVDGGLQETQYF. DNA for the CDR3: TGCAGCGTTGATGGGGGTCTCCAAGAGACCCAGTACTTC.

This clonotype was detected only once. The V gene is TRBV2, the J gene TRBJ2-1; 9 bases are a match to TRBD2. The germline gives CDR1 SNHLY, CDR2 FYNNEI. V dropped 4 bases and J dropped 8; count of bases not matched to a gene: 18. This CDR3 spans 18 amino acids. CDR3 region: CASSGSGRVAGGPDEQFF. CDR3 in DNA: TGTGCCAGCAGTGGGTCGGGGCGCGTTGCGGGAGGGCCGGATGAGCAGTTCTTC. The complete variable domain, with remaining parts taken from reference TRBV2 and TRBJ2-1, reads EPEVTQTPSHQVTQMGQEVILRCVPISNHLYFYWYRQILGQKVEFLVSFYNNEISEKSEIFDDQFSVERPDGSNFTLKIRSTKLEDSAMYFCASSGSGRVAGGPDEQFFGPGTRLTVL.

Regarding this clonotype: Germline is not matched at one junction end, which may reflect a read error. The chain links TRBV7-2 to TRBJ1-1, with 8 bases matching TRBD1. Per germline, CDR1 SGHTA and CDR2 FQGNSA. The CDR3 is 17 amino acids. The DNA of the CDR3 is TGTGCCAGCAGCTCGTTAGCGAGGGACAGGCTGAACACTGATGCTTTCTTT. Translating gives CASSSLARDRLNTDAFF.